One and the same sample provided the 27 T cell receptor beta chains below, sequenced in a study of glioma-infiltrating T cells. TCR alpha and beta CDR3 regions were amplified from RNA using iRepertoire nested multiplex PCR. MiXCR, run by TCRdb on the multiplex PCR reads, gives a single entry per CDR3 protein. The sample has approximately 100,000 distinct CDR3 sequences, less than 30% seen once; the top ten hold 40% to 55%. The sequenced material came from glioma tissue, nonneoplastic brain tissue, or PBMCs (not recorded which). These receptor sequences come from a human donor with low-grade glioma or glioblastoma, undergoing nonglioma brain surgery, or in good health (not recorded which).

The chain carries TRBV12-3 or TRBV12-4 and TRBJ2-7; 8 nucleotides align to TRBD1. J gave up 1 base and V 6 bases, and 8 bases lay outside the gene matches. The CDR3 covers 15 residues. For the CDR3, the DNA is TGTGCCAGCAGCCTGCATGGGACAGGATCCTACGAGCAGTACTTC. Its protein product is CASSLHGTGSYEQYF.

CDR3 nucleotide sequence: TGTGCCAGCAGCACCTACAGGGGGGTGGGTGGCTACACCTTC. Translating it yields CASSTYRGVGGYTF. The chain carries TRBV7-2 and TRBJ1-2; 8 bases match TRBD1. The CDR3 length is 14 residues. CDR1 is SGHTA, CDR2 FQGNSA, per germline. After removal of 5 bases from V and 7 bases from J, the junction contained 9 bases not matched to a gene.

This sequence joins TRBV18 and TRBJ2-1; D may match TRBD1 or TRBD2 (5 bases each). Germline CDR1 reads KGHSH; CDR2 reads LQKENI. The CDR3 has 15 amino acids. V shed 3 bases and J shed 0 bases, with 9 bases lying between them. The CDR3: CASSPKGSSYNEQFF. The CDR3 DNA reads as TGTGCCAGCTCACCTAAGGGGAGCTCCTACAATGAGCAGTTCTTC. Based on the CDR3 plus reference TRBV18 and TRBJ2-1, the full variable domain is NAGVMQNPRHLVRRRGQEARLRCSPMKGHSHVYWYRQLPEEGLKFMVYLQKENIIDESGMPKERFSAEFPKEGPSILRIQQVVRGDSAAYFCASSPKGSSYNEQFFGPGTRLTVL.

The chain is built from TRBV11-1 and TRBJ2-5; 11 bases map to TRBD2. The germline CDR1 and CDR2 sequences are SGHAT and FQDESV (reference sequence). The CDR3 loop spans 17 amino acids. V shed 4 bases and J 1 base; nucleotides not matched to a gene: 8. Here the CDR3 DNA reads TGTGCCAGCAGCTCGACTAGCGGGGTGCCAAGCCAAGAGACCCAGTACTTC. Amino acids: CASSSTSGVPSQETQYF.

This clonotype was observed many times. V gene TRBV12-3 or TRBV12-4 combines with J gene TRBJ1-4; 8 nucleotides align to TRBD1. V shed 5 bases, J shed 5 bases, and the junction held 1 base outside the gene matches. The CDR3 is 13 residues long. As DNA, the CDR3 is TGTGCCAGCAGTAGGACAGGGAATGAAAAACTGTTTTTT. It specifies CASSRTGNEKLFF.

With respect to this clonotype: A much larger clone is a single base away; this may be a read error. The genes are TRBV7-6 and TRBJ1-3; D not certain. CDR1 and CDR2 from the germline V gene are SGHVS and FNYEAQ. This CDR3 contains 15 residues. Trimming left V 4 bases short and J 1 base short, with 11 bases between. The CDR3 sequence: CASSSEPLSGNTIYF. CDR3 sequence (DNA): TGTGCCAGCAGCTCGGAACCGCTGTCTGGAAACACCATATATTTT.

For this clonotype: A much larger clone sits a single nucleotide away, making a read error possible. The chain carries TRBV6-1 and TRBJ1-1; no clear D gene. The CDR3 length is 12 residues. Germline-derived CDR1 and CDR2 are MNHNS and SASEGT. The germline V and J ends were trimmed by 8 bases and 1 base, with 8 bases remaining between them. The CDR3: CASQLSNTEAFF. CDR3 coding DNA: TGTGCCAGCCAACTTTCGAACACTGAAGCTTTCTTT.

A remark on this clonotype: Relative to the germline gene, one junction end is altered; a read error may explain this. The chain carries TRBV6-5 and TRBJ1-1; tentatively, D is TRBD1 (6 bases). The germline V gene encodes CDR1 MNHEY and CDR2 SVGAGI. The CDR3 sequence is 13 residues long. The CDR3 loop reads CASSLDRDTEALF. The DNA of the CDR3 is TGTGCCAGCAGTTTGGACAGAGACACTGAAGCTTTGTTT.

The rearrangement links TRBV5-4 to TRBJ2-3; D uncertain. CDR3 length: 12 residues. The V end lost 1 base, the J end lost 4 bases, and 4 bases lay between the germline ends. Germline lookup yields CDR1 SGHNT and CDR2 YYREEE (reference sequence). The CDR3 bases are TGTGCCAGCAGCTTGATTTCAGATACGCAGTATTTT. Protein: CASSLISDTQYF.

On this clonotype itself: At one end the junction does not follow the germline gene, possibly because of a read error. V usage is TRBV30 and J usage is TRBJ2-3; 7 bases fit TRBD2. The germline CDR1 and CDR2 sequences are GTSNPN and SVGIG (reference sequence). This CDR3 region has 15 residues. The DNA of the CDR3 is TGTGCCAGGAGTGTACTGGGGGGGGGCACAGATACGCAGTATTTT. Encoded protein: CARSVLGGGTDTQYF.

The chain links TRBV2 to TRBJ1-1, with D possibly being TRBD1 (6 bases). Germline V gene data show CDR1 as SNHLY and CDR2 as FYNNEI. The germline V and J ends were trimmed by 3 bases and 3 bases, with 11 bases remaining between them. The CDR3 covers 14 residues. The CDR3 sequence is CASSEEPGDTEAFF. CDR3 sequence (DNA): TGTGCCAGCAGTGAGGAACCAGGGGACACTGAAGCTTTCTTT.

J is TRBJ2-1 and V is TRBV4-1; 7 bases line up with TRBD2. V shed 1 base and J 10 bases; nucleotides not matched to a gene: 16. From germline, CDR1 is MGHRA and CDR2 YSYEKL. The CDR3 covers 17 residues. This CDR3 reads CASSQGGVSSGRDEQFF. DNA for the CDR3: TGCGCCAGCAGCCAAGGGGGGGTCTCTAGCGGACGAGACGAGCAGTTCTTC.

This clonotype was picked up many times. The DNA for the CDR3 is TGTGCCAGCACGCCCAGGGGAGAGGGCAATCAGCCCCAGCATTTT. This translates into CASTPRGEGNQPQHF. The V call is TRBV6-1, the J call TRBJ1-5, with D possibly matching TRBD1 (6 bases). The germline V and J ends were trimmed by 7 bases and 2 bases, with 15 bases remaining between them. There are 15 residues in the CDR3. CDR1 and CDR2 (germline): MNHNS, SASEGT.

This clonotype has just a few counts. The V gene is TRBV5-4, the J gene TRBJ2-3; 13 bases agree with TRBD2. V shed 2 bases, J shed 3 bases, and the junction held 3 bases outside the gene matches. Germline V gene sequence: CDR1 SGHNT, CDR2 YYREEE (reference sequence). The CDR3 sequence is 16 residues long. The DNA of the CDR3 is TGTGCCAGCAGCTTCCCGGGACTAGCGGGGACAGATACGCAGTATTTT. This codes for CASSFPGLAGTDTQYF.

Note on this clonotype: An end of the junction does not agree with germline; a read error may underlie this. The rearrangement uses TRBV10-2 and TRBJ2-5; 14 positions match TRBD2. This CDR3 has 14 amino acids. In germline, CDR1 is WSHSY, CDR2 SAAADI. The CDR3 spells CASTGTSGGETKYF. The CDR3 DNA reads TGTGCCAGTACCGGGACTAGCGGGGGAGAGACCAAGTACTTC.

This clonotype was detected ten times or more. CDR3 in amino acids: CATADRVNTEAFF. The CDR3 DNA follows: TGTGCCACTGCGGACAGGGTGAACACTGAAGCTTTCTTT. This chain links TRBV19 with TRBJ1-1, with 8 positions matching TRBD1. CDR3 length equals 13 residues. The germline V gene encodes CDR1 LNHDA and CDR2 SQIVND (reference sequence). Trimming took 10 bases from V and 0 from J; bases not matched to a gene: 4.

In its sample, this clonotype was seen many times. The rearrangement links TRBV6-1 to TRBJ2-7, with a tentative D call TRBD1 (5 bases). CDR1 and CDR2 (germline): MNHNS, SASEGT. The CDR3 is 15 residues long. V lost 6 bases and J lost 1, with 16 bases in between. In DNA form, the CDR3 reads TGTGCCAGCAGCAAGGGTCCGACAGATTCCTACGAGCAGTACTTC. Amino acids: CASSKGPTDSYEQYF.

This clonotype was found many times. The chain carries TRBV20-1 and TRBJ1-5; D is possibly TRBD1 (6 bases). This CDR3 is 12 amino acids long. Trimming took 5 bases from V and 2 from J, leaving 7 bases between them. Germline assignment: CDR1 DFQATT and CDR2 SNEGSKA (reference sequence). The chain's CDR3 is CSAHRGNQPQHF. CDR3 nucleotides: TGCAGTGCTCACAGGGGCAATCAGCCCCAGCATTTT.

Many counts were recorded for this clonotype. This chain links TRBV29-1 with TRBJ1-1; D may be TRBD1 (5 bases). The V end lost 1 base, the J end lost 1 base, and 13 bases lay between the germline ends. The CDR3 has 15 residues. Looked up from germline, CDR1 is SQVTM and CDR2 is ANQGSEA. This CDR3 is CSVEGSGGSNTEAFF. The CDR3 DNA reads as TGCAGCGTTGAAGGTTCCGGGGGATCGAACACTGAAGCTTTCTTT. Full variable domain (remainder filled in from reference TRBV29-1 and TRBJ1-1): SAVISQKPSRDICQRGTSLTIQCQVDSQVTMMFWYRQQPGQSLTLIATANQGSEATYESGFVIDKFPISRPNLTFSTLTVSNMSPEDSSIYLCSVEGSGGSNTEAFFGQGTRLTVV.

This clonotype was observed a few times. This chain links TRBV7-2 with TRBJ2-2; D perhaps matches TRBD2 (5 bases). CDR1 is SGHTA, CDR2 FQGNSA, per germline. The CDR3 has 14 residues. Trimming shortened V by 8 bases and J by 5 bases, and 15 bases separated the two germline ends. Written as DNA, the CDR3 is TGTGCCAGCCCCCTTGAGGGTGAGACCGGGGAGCTGTTTTTT. This gives the protein CASPLEGETGELFF. The complete variable domain, with remaining parts taken from reference TRBV7-2 and TRBJ2-2, reads GAGVSQSPSNKVTEKGKDVELRCDPISGHTALYWYRQSLGQGLEFLIYFQGNSAPDKSGLPSDRFSAERTGGSVSTLTIQRTQQEDSAVYLCASPLEGETGELFFGEGSRLTVL.

In the case of this clonotype: At one end the junction does not follow the germline gene, possibly because of a read error. The gene calls are TRBV4-1 and TRBJ2-1, with TRBD1 matching 7 bases. This CDR3 spans 16 amino acids. Germline assignment: CDR1 MGHRA and CDR2 YSYEKL. The chain's CDR3 is CASSQADRVPYNERFF. In nucleotides, the CDR3 is TGCGCCAGCAGCCAAGCCGACAGGGTACCCTACAATGAGCGGTTCTTC.

This rearrangement joins TRBV10-3 to TRBJ1-1; D uncertain. Germline V CDR1 and CDR2: ENHRY, SYGVKD. V was cut by 3 bases and J by 1 base, with 15 bases left in between. This CDR3 is built from 16 residues. The CDR3 sequence is CAISDLRLRSNTEAFF. In DNA form, the CDR3 reads TGTGCCATCAGTGACCTACGCCTGAGGTCGAACACTGAAGCTTTCTTT.

This clonotype came up many times. This chain uses TRBV3-1 with TRBJ2-5, with no clear D. CDR1 LGHDT and CDR2 YNNKEL come from the germline V gene (reference sequence). V was shortened by 0 bases and J by 3 bases, with 17 bases between the two germline ends. This CDR3 region has 17 residues. CDR3 in DNA: TGTGCCAGCAGCCAAGATACAGATTTACTGCTGAAAGAGACCCAGTACTTC. Its protein is CASSQDTDLLLKETQYF.

A remark on this clonotype: A much larger clone sits a single nucleotide away, making a read error possible. The V call is TRBV28, the J call TRBJ1-2, with a possible D match to TRBD1 (5 bases). Per germline, CDR1 MDHEN and CDR2 SYDVKM. The ends were cut back, 3 bases at V and 12 bases at J, with 14 bases in the middle. The CDR3 length is 12 residues. The CDR3 region is CASSLRGVGHTF. Written as DNA, the CDR3 is TGTGCCAGCAGTTTGCGGGGGGTCGGCCACACCTTC.

This clonotype showed up many times. J is TRBJ1-2 and V is TRBV20-1; 9 bases map to TRBD1. V shed 5 bases, J shed 3 bases, and the junction held 4 bases outside the gene matches. In germline, CDR1 is DFQATT, CDR2 SNEGSKA (reference sequence). The CDR3 is 13 residues long. CDR3 region: CSALQGADYGYTF. DNA of the CDR3: TGCAGTGCTCTACAGGGGGCGGACTATGGCTACACCTTC.

Of note for this clonotype: This sequence may be a read error, since a much larger clone differs from it by one base. This chain connects TRBV7-3 to TRBJ2-1; D unclear. The CDR3 is made up of 13 amino acids. Germline CDR1 and CDR2: SGHTA and FQGTGA. The CDR3 loop reads CASSLPQYNEQSF. CDR3 in DNA: TGTGCCAGCAGCTTACCCCAATACAATGAGCAGTCCTTC.

This clonotype was detected ten times or more. The rearrangement joins TRBV7-8 to TRBJ2-3, with 11 bases lining up with TRBD2. V lost 5 bases, J lost 3 bases, and 4 bases stayed unmatched. From germline, CDR1 is SGHVS and CDR2 FQNEAQ. This CDR3 has 15 amino acids. The CDR3 here is CASSLLAGVTDTQYF. Written as DNA, the CDR3 is TGTGCCAGCAGCCTACTAGCGGGGGTAACAGATACGCAGTATTTT.